Listed below are T cell receptor beta chains from one sample, sequenced in a study of shared T cell receptors in the human thymus. Repertoires were generated with immunoSEQ multiplex PCR, while TCRdb's copy carries only in-frame clones and drops some. Of roughly 410,000 clones detected, approximately 95% appear once; the ten largest clones hold approximately 0.02%. Sequenced material: thymocytes. These receptors originate from a human donor. Both conserved end residues are part of each CDR3. D genes are given only for firm matches.

d_call	v_call	j_call	cdr3_length	cdr3_aa	cdr3_nt
TRBD1	TRBV5-4	TRBJ2-1	16	CASSLFRDREVNEQFF	TGTGCCAGCAGCTTGTTCCGGGACAGGGAGGTCAATGAGCAGTTCTTC
-	TRBV27	TRBJ1-1	14	CASSFGQRNTEAFF	TGTGCCAGCAGTTTTGGGCAGCGGAACACTGAAGCTTTCTTT
-	TRBV5-4	TRBJ2-3	16	CASSLAGALATDTQYF	TGTGCCAGCAGCTTGGCCGGTGCGCTAGCCACAGATACGCAGTATTTT
-	TRBV6-5	TRBJ2-4	11	CASSYQNIQYF	TGTGCCAGCAGTTACCAAAACATTCAGTACTTC
TRBD1	TRBV10-3	TRBJ1-5	15	CATRGVTPSNQPQHF	TGTGCCACCAGGGGGGTGACCCCTAGCAATCAGCCCCAGCATTTT
TRBD1	TRBV14	TRBJ2-4	20	CASSQDGGTGWSLAKNIQYF	TGTGCCAGCAGCCAAGATGGGGGGACAGGGTGGTCTCTAGCCAAAAACATTCAGTACTTC
-	TRBV28	TRBJ2-7	13	CASSLYPPREQYF	TGTGCCAGCAGTTTATACCCCCCCCGGGAGCAGTACTTC
TRBD2	TRBV5-4	TRBJ2-5	17	CASSLAGVAGDQETQYF	TGTGCCAGCAGCTTGGCCGGGGTAGCGGGAGACCAAGAGACCCAGTACTTC
-	TRBV28	TRBJ1-5	15	CASSFSDFSNQPQHF	TGTGCCAGCAGTTTTTCGGACTTTAGCAATCAGCCCCAGCATTTT
-	TRBV5-1	TRBJ2-1	17	CASSSPPTESSYNEQFF	TGCGCCAGCAGCTCCCCCCCGACAGAAAGCTCCTACAATGAGCAGTTCTTC
TRBD1	TRBV7-6	TRBJ1-1	15	CASSFWTGGSDKAFF	TGTGCCAGCAGCTTTTGGACAGGGGGATCTGATAAAGCTTTCTTT
-	TRBV18	TRBJ1-1	12	CASSPDTPEAFF	TGTGCCAGCTCACCTGATACCCCGGAAGCTTTCTTT
TRBD2	TRBV10-3	TRBJ2-1	17	CAISSVKGGRRDNEQFF	TGTGCCATCAGCTCCGTAAAGGGCGGGAGGCGAGACAATGAGCAGTTCTTC